The rows below give T cell receptor beta chains drawn from one sample of a study of blood T cell repertoires in COVID-19. Clones were read by immunoSEQ multiplex PCR, and TCRdb kept only the in-frame ones, dropping some. The sample carries approximately 74,000 clones, over 70% recorded once. The material sequenced was peripheral blood. Receptor source: a man older than 75 with active or convalescent COVID-19. CDR3s include the opening cysteine and the closing phenylalanine or tryptophan. Each record gives: V gene, CDR3 protein.

V: TRBV6-5
CDR3: CASRSDTYNEQFF

V: TRBV14
CDR3: CASSVIRTGRNTEAFF

V: TRBV28
CDR3: CASSLVGVQTSGYTF

V: TRBV2
CDR3: CACAVYEKLFF

V: TRBV15
CDR3: CATSSSLQGGTYNEQFF

V: TRBV4-3
CDR3: CASSQDFTNTGELFF

V: TRBV19
CDR3: CASRLPDRGRYGYTF

V: TRBV7-2
CDR3: CASSDPGQHSPLHF

V: TRBV19
CDR3: CASSTAGTPYNEQFF

V: TRBV3-1/TRBV3-2
CDR3: CASRHKNTEAFF

V: TRBV21-1
CDR3: CAHHPLRTDTQYF

V: TRBV18
CDR3: CASSPETGGLNSPLHF

V: TRBV24-1
CDR3: CATSDQGGSSYEQYF

V: TRBV20-1
CDR3: CSAPGTNTQYF

V: TRBV3-1/TRBV3-2
CDR3: CASSQETGGLNTGELFF

V: TRBV7-2
CDR3: CASSLRGQQPQHF

V: TRBV6-5
CDR3: CASSYSAGPPYEQYF

V: TRBV7-9
CDR3: CASSLGSGVQETQYF

V: TRBV10-2
CDR3: CASSLAGGRTDTQYF

V: TRBV18
CDR3: CASSPPSGGHNEQYF

V: TRBV21-1
CDR3: CASSKGGGYHEQYF

V: TRBV18
CDR3: CASSPRGGETQYF

V: TRBV29-1
CDR3: CSVELAKASDTQYF

V: TRBV27
CDR3: CASSPIPGGSGRDNEQFF

V: TRBV7-2
CDR3: CASSLTGSRGHGNTIYF

V: TRBV29-1
CDR3: CSVATGAYNEKLFF

V: TRBV2
CDR3: CASSVTSGTPYEQYF

V: TRBV5-1
CDR3: CASRIGTTNEKLFF

V: TRBV2
CDR3: CASSERVNTEAFF

V: TRBV5-1
CDR3: CASSILAGGNTGELFF

V: TRBV23-1
CDR3: CASSQWGSTDTQYF

V: TRBV4-2
CDR3: CASSQEQGSYNEQFF

V: TRBV23-1
CDR3: CASSQSPIVQTQYF

V: TRBV5-1
CDR3: CASSFGTSGFPDTQYF

V: TRBV5-1
CDR3: CASRGQGNYEQYF

V: TRBV29-1
CDR3: CSTTGTGGEKLFF

V: TRBV29-1
CDR3: CSGGQGNTIYF

V: TRBV4-1
CDR3: CASRDSRSSYNSPLHF

V: TRBV6-2/TRBV6-3
CDR3: CASSRTGTGFNQPQHF

V: TRBV2
CDR3: CASRGRWTGPNEKLFF

V: TRBV4-1
CDR3: CASSQDAANTGELFF

V: TRBV6-2/TRBV6-3
CDR3: CASSYHTGTGFGNIQYF

V: TRBV4-1
CDR3: CASSPRMGARQPQHF